A selection of T cell receptor beta chains follows, all from one sample in a study of cytomegalovirus exposure and HLA in healthy donors. Generated by immunoSEQ multiplex PCR, the TCRdb table keeps only in-frame clones and is missing some. The table shows around 350,000 clones, with just over 85% occurring only once. The sequenced material came from PBMCs. The receptor source for this set is a woman younger than 35 in good health and CMV-seronegative. The CDR3 runs from the conserved cysteine through the conserved F or W. Fields, in order: V gene, D gene, J gene, clone size, CDR3 length, CDR3 protein, CDR3 DNA. A D gene is named only where the DNA matches it firmly. A clone size is listed for some rows: how often the clone was seen (once, few, many), or a class if it is expanded.

v_call: TRBV7-7; d_call: TRBD2; j_call: TRBJ2-5; clone_size: -; cdr3_length: 15; cdr3_aa: CASSPGLAGGETQYF; cdr3_nt: TGTGCCAGCAGCCCTGGACTAGCGGGAGGGGAGACCCAGTACTTC
v_call: TRBV5-4; d_call: TRBD2; j_call: TRBJ2-3; clone_size: -; cdr3_length: 13; cdr3_aa: CASGREVTDTQYF; cdr3_nt: TGTGCCAGCGGGCGGGAGGTCACAGATACGCAGTATTTT
v_call: TRBV28; d_call: -; j_call: TRBJ1-2; clone_size: -; cdr3_length: 15; cdr3_aa: CASSSAGVGNYGYTF; cdr3_nt: TGTGCCAGCAGTTCTGCAGGGGTTGGGAACTATGGCTACACCTTC
v_call: TRBV5-1; d_call: TRBD2; j_call: TRBJ2-1; clone_size: -; cdr3_length: 13; cdr3_aa: CASSLIAGGPQFF; cdr3_nt: TGCGCCAGCAGCTTGATAGCGGGAGGGCCCCAGTTCTTC
v_call: TRBV21-1; d_call: -; j_call: TRBJ1-1; clone_size: few; cdr3_length: 14; cdr3_aa: CASSKGGRAPEAFF; cdr3_nt: TGTGCCAGCAGCAAAGGGGGCAGGGCACCTGAAGCTTTCTTT
v_call: TRBV14; d_call: -; j_call: TRBJ1-1; clone_size: -; cdr3_length: 17; cdr3_aa: CASSQGQAGLLGTEAFF; cdr3_nt: TGTGCCAGCAGCCAAGGACAAGCAGGCCTGTTAGGCACTGAAGCTTTCTTT
v_call: TRBV5-1; d_call: -; j_call: TRBJ2-7; clone_size: few; cdr3_length: 11; cdr3_aa: CASSLDREQYF; cdr3_nt: TGCGCCAGCAGCTTAGACAGAGAGCAGTACTTC
v_call: TRBV20-1; d_call: -; j_call: TRBJ1-4; clone_size: -; cdr3_length: 11; cdr3_aa: CSARQSEKLFF; cdr3_nt: TGCAGTGCTAGACAGTCTGAAAAACTGTTTTTT
v_call: TRBV21-1; d_call: -; j_call: TRBJ2-7; clone_size: -; cdr3_length: 15; cdr3_aa: CASSQGLAGVHEQYF; cdr3_nt: TGTGCCAGCAGCCAGGGACTAGCGGGGGTCCACGAGCAGTACTTC
v_call: TRBV28; d_call: -; j_call: TRBJ2-1; clone_size: few; cdr3_length: 11; cdr3_aa: CASSLSLEQFF; cdr3_nt: TGTGCCAGCAGTTTATCACTTGAGCAGTTCTTC
v_call: TRBV20-1; d_call: TRBD1; j_call: TRBJ2-7; clone_size: few; cdr3_length: 11; cdr3_aa: CSAAPQGEQYF; cdr3_nt: TGCAGTGCTGCTCCACAGGGGGAGCAGTACTTC
v_call: TRBV5-8; d_call: TRBD1; j_call: TRBJ1-2; clone_size: -; cdr3_length: 13; cdr3_aa: CASSLGQGNGYTF; cdr3_nt: TGTGCCAGCAGCCTTGGACAGGGGAACGGCTACACCTTC
v_call: TRBV6-5; d_call: TRBD2; j_call: TRBJ2-1; clone_size: -; cdr3_length: 16; cdr3_aa: CASSYQGTSRENEQFF; cdr3_nt: TGTGCCAGCAGTTACCAAGGGACTAGTAGGGAGAATGAGCAGTTCTTC
v_call: TRBV5-4; d_call: -; j_call: TRBJ2-2; clone_size: -; cdr3_length: 16; cdr3_aa: CASSEWPGTNTGELFF; cdr3_nt: TGTGCCAGCAGCGAATGGCCGGGAACGAACACCGGGGAGCTGTTTTTT
v_call: TRBV28; d_call: TRBD2; j_call: TRBJ2-7; clone_size: -; cdr3_length: 13; cdr3_aa: CASKGLAEYEQYF; cdr3_nt: TGTGCCTCGAAGGGACTAGCGGAATACGAGCAGTACTTC
v_call: TRBV19; d_call: TRBD1; j_call: TRBJ1-5; clone_size: -; cdr3_length: 16; cdr3_aa: CASVGRAGGSNQPQHF; cdr3_nt: TGTGCCAGTGTCGGTCGCGCAGGGGGTAGCAATCAGCCCCAGCATTTT
v_call: TRBV6-6; d_call: TRBD2; j_call: TRBJ2-1; clone_size: -; cdr3_length: 13; cdr3_aa: CAVCGRALNEQFF; cdr3_nt: TGTGCCGTATGCGGGAGGGCCCTCAATGAGCAGTTCTTC
v_call: TRBV2; d_call: -; j_call: TRBJ1-4; clone_size: -; cdr3_length: 12; cdr3_aa: CARGIGDKKLFF; cdr3_nt: TGTGCCAGAGGGATAGGGGACAAAAAACTGTTTTTT
v_call: TRBV28; d_call: TRBD1; j_call: TRBJ1-3; clone_size: -; cdr3_length: 15; cdr3_aa: CASKPTGWGGNTIYF; cdr3_nt: TGTGCCAGCAAGCCGACAGGGTGGGGAGGAAACACCATATATTTT
v_call: TRBV7-2; d_call: -; j_call: TRBJ2-5; clone_size: few; cdr3_length: 13; cdr3_aa: CASSPGIMVTQYF; cdr3_nt: TGTGCCAGCAGCCCCGGGATTATGGTGACCCAGTACTTC
v_call: TRBV27; d_call: TRBD1; j_call: TRBJ2-4; clone_size: -; cdr3_length: 15; cdr3_aa: CASSLRGQALNIQYF; cdr3_nt: TGTGCCAGCAGTCTAAGGGGACAGGCGTTAAACATTCAGTACTTC
v_call: TRBV25-1; d_call: -; j_call: TRBJ1-5; clone_size: -; cdr3_length: 13; cdr3_aa: CASRQGADQPQHF; cdr3_nt: TGTGCCAGCAGACAGGGAGCGGACCAGCCCCAGCATTTT
v_call: TRBV5-1; d_call: -; j_call: TRBJ1-1; clone_size: -; cdr3_length: 17; cdr3_aa: CASSLASLVRVNTEAFF; cdr3_nt: TGCGCCAGCAGCTTGGCGTCACTTGTCAGGGTGAACACTGAAGCTTTCTTT
v_call: TRBV28; d_call: TRBD1; j_call: TRBJ2-1; clone_size: -; cdr3_length: 13; cdr3_aa: CASTSTGKDEQFF; cdr3_nt: TGTGCCAGCACCTCGACAGGGAAGGATGAGCAGTTCTTC
v_call: TRBV5-1; d_call: -; j_call: TRBJ2-3; clone_size: -; cdr3_length: 14; cdr3_aa: CASRGGPSTDTQYF; cdr3_nt: TGCGCCAGCAGGGGGGGGCCTAGTACAGATACGCAGTATTTT
v_call: TRBV7-2; d_call: TRBD1; j_call: TRBJ2-1; clone_size: -; cdr3_length: 17; cdr3_aa: CASSFRDRDVPGNEQFF; cdr3_nt: TGTGCCAGCAGCTTCAGGGACAGGGACGTACCTGGGAATGAGCAGTTCTTC
v_call: TRBV6-1; d_call: -; j_call: TRBJ2-3; clone_size: -; cdr3_length: 14; cdr3_aa: CASNRAAYTDTQYF; cdr3_nt: TGTGCCAGCAACAGAGCGGCCTACACAGATACGCAGTATTTT
v_call: TRBV7-9; d_call: -; j_call: TRBJ2-7; clone_size: few; cdr3_length: 14; cdr3_aa: CASSFPGTPYEQYF; cdr3_nt: TGTGCCAGCAGCTTCCCCGGTACCCCCTACGAGCAGTACTTC
v_call: TRBV6-5; d_call: TRBD2; j_call: TRBJ2-7; clone_size: -; cdr3_length: 15; cdr3_aa: CASSPIAGGPSEQYF; cdr3_nt: TGTGCCAGCAGCCCAATAGCGGGAGGGCCGAGTGAGCAGTACTTC
v_call: TRBV5-1; d_call: -; j_call: TRBJ2-5; clone_size: -; cdr3_length: 14; cdr3_aa: CASSLAGVLETQYF; cdr3_nt: TGCGCCAGCAGCTTGGCAGGGGTCCTGGAGACCCAGTACTTC
v_call: TRBV10-3; d_call: -; j_call: TRBJ2-3; clone_size: -; cdr3_length: 14; cdr3_aa: CAISESLSTDTQYF; cdr3_nt: TGTGCCATCAGTGAGTCCCTAAGCACAGATACGCAGTATTTT
v_call: TRBV27; d_call: -; j_call: TRBJ2-1; clone_size: -; cdr3_length: 19; cdr3_aa: CASSFLPGPGLAYYNEQFF; cdr3_nt: TGTGCCAGCAGTTTCTTGCCGGGCCCCGGGCTAGCGTATTACAATGAGCAGTTCTTC
v_call: TRBV13; d_call: -; j_call: TRBJ1-1; clone_size: -; cdr3_length: 14; cdr3_aa: CASSSPVPNTEAFF; cdr3_nt: TGTGCCAGCAGCTCCCCGGTTCCGAACACTGAAGCTTTCTTT
v_call: TRBV28; d_call: TRBD2; j_call: TRBJ2-7; clone_size: -; cdr3_length: 16; cdr3_aa: CASSTSGGGRWYEQYF; cdr3_nt: TGTGCCAGCAGCACTTCCGGCGGGGGGCGATGGTACGAGCAGTACTTC
v_call: TRBV2; d_call: TRBD1; j_call: TRBJ2-7; clone_size: -; cdr3_length: 14; cdr3_aa: CASGRTGVGYEQYF; cdr3_nt: TGTGCCAGTGGTCGGACAGGGGTAGGCTACGAGCAGTACTTC